This record covers a single T cell receptor beta chain. This specimen belongs to a study of cytomegalovirus exposure and HLA in healthy donors. Primers: 60 Vbeta forward and 13 Jbeta reverse. The protocol was immunoSEQ multiplex PCR, while the TCRdb copy is restricted to in-frame clones and leaves out a portion. The sample carries fewer than 250,000 clones, around 73% recorded once. Germline V gene lookup returns CDR1 SGHDN and CDR2 FVKESK. Trimming took 4 bases from V and 5 from J, leaving 17 bases between them. There are 16 residues in the CDR3. Sequencing was done on a sample of PBMCs. This chain links TRBV14 with TRBJ2-2; the D gene is possibly TRBD1 (6 bases). This clonotype originated in a male donor in good health and CMV-seronegative. This CDR3 reads CASSPRTVLSTGELFF. The CDR3 coding sequence is TGTGCCAGCAGCCCACGGACAGTCCTCAGTACCGGGGAGCTGTTTTTT.